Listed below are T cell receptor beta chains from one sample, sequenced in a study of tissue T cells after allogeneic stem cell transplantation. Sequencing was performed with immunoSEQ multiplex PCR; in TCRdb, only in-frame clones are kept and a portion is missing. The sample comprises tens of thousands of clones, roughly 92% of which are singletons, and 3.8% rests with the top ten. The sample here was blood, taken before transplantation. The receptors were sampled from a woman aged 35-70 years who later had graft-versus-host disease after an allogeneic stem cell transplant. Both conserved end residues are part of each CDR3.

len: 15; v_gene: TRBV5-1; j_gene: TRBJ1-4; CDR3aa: CASRPQSATNEKLFF
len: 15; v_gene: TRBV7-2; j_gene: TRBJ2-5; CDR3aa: CASSFSGTGKETQYF
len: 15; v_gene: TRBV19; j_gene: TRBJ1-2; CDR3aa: CASTAEGRANYGYTF
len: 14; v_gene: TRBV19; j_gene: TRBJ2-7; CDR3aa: CASSIGSASYEQYF
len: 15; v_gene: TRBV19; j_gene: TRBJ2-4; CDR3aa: CASSIGASRKNIQYF
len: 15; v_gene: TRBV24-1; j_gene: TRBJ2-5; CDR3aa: CATSAPGAGLETQYF
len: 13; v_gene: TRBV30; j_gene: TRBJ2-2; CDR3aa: CAWSVRITGELFF
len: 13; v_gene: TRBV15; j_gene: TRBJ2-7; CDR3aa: CATSKQGAYEQYF
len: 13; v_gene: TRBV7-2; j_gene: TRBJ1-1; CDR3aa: CASSPPGQGEAFF
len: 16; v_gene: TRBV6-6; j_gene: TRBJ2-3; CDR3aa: CASSYPDRVGADTQYF